The rows below give T cell receptor beta chains drawn from one sample of a study of CD8 T cells in ankylosing spondylitis. TCRdb reprocessed the 5' RACE reads via MiXCR and lists one record per CDR3 protein. This table holds about 540,000 distinct CDR3 sequences, about an eighth found once. Material: blood, either unsorted or a sorted T cell fraction (not recorded which). Receptor source: a male donor with ankylosing spondylitis. Both conserved end residues are trimmed from each CDR3. The D gene is left open where the match is weak.

cdr3_length	d_call	v_call	cdr3_aa
12	.	TRBV20-1	SARALRWNNEQF
11	.	TRBV11-1	ASSLAPGSEQF
13	.	TRBV9	ASSVDRQDNSPLH
9	.	TRBV12-3/TRBV12-4	ASSLARRAF
15	TRBD1	TRBV7-8	ASSLARDRGRGNEQF
13	TRBD2	TRBV20-1	SASQRGFRGNEQF
9	.	TRBV29-1	SARSGNTIY
11	.	TRBV25-1	ASSEWGTSEAF
12	.	TRBV5-1	ASSFTGPNTEAF
11	.	TRBV5-1	ASREGGDNEQF
11	.	TRBV29-1	SVEEGHNQPQH
11	.	TRBV12-3/TRBV12-4	ASREVEDTEAF
12	.	TRBV11-2	ASSTEDQKETQY
11	TRBD1	TRBV20-1	SARTQGGYGYT
14	TRBD1	TRBV6-1	ASSEDRTGLIYGYT
13	TRBD2	TRBV12-3/TRBV12-4	ASSGGLARTGELF
14	.	TRBV24-1	ATSDSVPRGTDTQY
16	TRBD1	TRBV20-1	SARPLRQGSSYNSPLH
14	TRBD1	TRBV5-1	ASSPGQGSGNQPQH
13	.	TRBV11-2	ASSPYNSDGYEQY
13	TRBD1	TRBV6-1	ASSTQGNSNQPQH
12	.	TRBV12-5	ASGLGAANTEAF
12	.	TRBV7-9	ASSLAIHTGELF
14	TRBD2	TRBV10-1	ASSDPGTSGEETQY
10	TRBD1	TRBV20-1	SAGQGGQPQH
11	.	TRBV25-1	ASKASPGIPLH
14	.	TRBV7-2	ASRRSGGGSYNEQF
15	TRBD2	TRBV5-1	ASSFGLAGGRSDEQF
14	.	TRBV7-9	ASSESGAGNTDTQY
11	.	TRBV5-1	ASSPVPSYEQY
12	TRBD1	TRBV20-1	SARGGQTNTEAF
17	TRBD2	TRBV5-1	ASSFVTGLAGPQQETQY
16	TRBD1	TRBV14	ASSPRGTGARLGNEQF
15	.	TRBV6-5	ASSYGFRSSANNEQF
12	.	TRBV20-1	SASGGRGSYEQY
13	.	TRBV7-2	ASSLVGTASYEQY
12	TRBD2	TRBV11-2	ASSQSGSVYIQY
16	TRBD2	TRBV11-2	ASSLIPHWLAGVNEQF
14	TRBD2	TRBV2	ASSRTSGGSQETQY
11	.	TRBV12-3/TRBV12-4	ASREIGNSPLH
14	.	TRBV24-1	ATSDLSAFSYNEQF
14	.	TRBV5-1	ASSLANTLGTDTQY
10	.	TRBV29-1	SVQGNTGELF
14	TRBD2	TRBV4-1	ASSLSFGGVTDTQY
8	.	TRBV25-1	ASAINEQF
15	TRBD2	TRBV5-1	ASSLEILAGVYNEQF
11	TRBD1	TRBV29-1	SVKKTGKNEQF
11	.	TRBV27	ASSLIPRYEQY
14	TRBD2	TRBV4-2	ASSQEIAGVSNEQF
12	TRBD1	TRBV2	ASRADRVNTEAF
11	.	TRBV29-1	SVAGLPTNEQF
12	TRBD1	TRBV5-6	ASNDRVGNQPQH
11	TRBD1	TRBV6-1	ASSTGVGNEQF
13	.	TRBV2	ASSWGGGSNQPQH